This TCR beta chain is from a study of T cells after yellow fever vaccination. TCRdb reanalysed the 5' RACE reads using MiXCR and keeps one entry per CDR3 protein. This table has hundreds of thousands of distinct CDR3 sequences, 8.7% appearing once. V was pared by 7 bases and J by 0 bases, with 15 bases between. The CDR3 is 14 amino acids. The germline CDR1 and CDR2 sequences are DFQATT and SNEGSKA (reference sequence). Overall study results and limits: On re-exposure, the response was weaker but peaked faster, at day 5 versus 15.

This clonotype was seen a handful of times. Its target is not known. This sequence was found in a man between 18 and 29 years old who received the YFV17D yellow fever vaccine. The chain combines TRBV20-1 with TRBJ1-1; no definite D call. Sequenced here: PBMCs, sampled on the day of the first yellow fever vaccination. The CDR3 protein is CSGEGEGVNTEAFF. The CDR3, as DNA: TGCAGTGGGGAGGGTGAGGGAGTGAACACTGAAGCTTTCTTT.